The rows below give T cell receptor beta chains drawn from one sample of a study of cytotoxic CD8 clonotypes in ibrutinib-treated CLL. The table came from immunoSEQ multiplex PCR; TCRdb's copy has only in-frame clones and leaves some out. In the table there are hundreds of thousands of clones, 70% of which are singletons. Specimen: PBMCs, collected after 12 months of ibrutinib treatment. The receptors originated from a human donor with chronic lymphocytic leukemia. Both conserved end residues are part of each CDR3. D genes are given only for firm matches. Clone size, where shown, is once, few, many, or a class for clones that have expanded.

>TRBJ2-7|TRBD1|.|TRBV11-2
CASSLGIQGYEQYF
TGTGCCAGCAGTCTGGGAATACAGGGGTACGAGCAGTACTTC
>TRBJ1-4|.|.|TRBV9
CASSVEGGVGEKLFF
TGTGCCAGCAGCGTAGAAGGAGGGGTCGGGGAAAAACTGTTTTTT
>TRBJ2-3|TRBD2|.|TRBV28
CASSPGLAGKVGAQYF
TGTGCCAGCAGCCCCGGACTAGCGGGAAAGGTAGGCGCGCAGTATTTT
>TRBJ2-5|TRBD2|.|TRBV27
CASKDLAGGKGETQYF
TGTGCCAGCAAGGACTTAGCGGGAGGGAAGGGAGAGACCCAGTACTTC
>TRBJ1-2|TRBD1|.|TRBV7-9
CASSEGQGASTF
TGTGCCAGCAGCGAGGGGCAGGGGGCGTCGACCTTC
>TRBJ1-3|.|.|TRBV11-1
CASSQGTGNTIYF
TGTGCCAGCAGCCAGGGGACTGGAAACACCATATATTTT
>TRBJ2-2|.|.|TRBV19
CASTRDLARFAGELFF
TGTGCCAGTACCCGGGACCTAGCGCGATTTGCCGGGGAGCTGTTTTTT
>TRBJ2-1|TRBD2|.|TRBV20-1
CSGAGDEQFF
TGCAGTGGGGCGGGAGATGAGCAGTTCTTC
>TRBJ1-1|.|.|TRBV7-6
CASSLDGRENTEAFF
TGTGCCAGCAGCTTAGACGGGAGGGAGAACACTGAAGCTTTCTTT
>TRBJ1-4|.|.|TRBV5-1
CASSSLGDGNEKLFF
TGCGCCAGCAGCTCCTTAGGGGATGGTAATGAAAAACTGTTTTTT
>TRBJ2-1|.|.|TRBV5-1
CASSGGNNGVNEQFF
TGCGCCAGCAGCGGGGGCAACAATGGGGTCAATGAGCAGTTCTTC
>TRBJ2-7|TRBD1|.|TRBV7-9
CASMAAGGYEQYF
TGTGCCAGCATGGCGGCAGGGGGCTACGAGCAGTACTTC
>TRBJ2-7|TRBD1|.|TRBV7-7
CASSLAGGAAYEQYF
TGTGCTAGCAGCTTAGCAGGGGGCGCGGCCTACGAGCAGTACTTC
>TRBJ1-5|.|few|TRBV6-5
CASSYDGGNQPQHF
TGTGCCAGCAGTTACGACGGGGGCAATCAGCCCCAGCATTTT
>TRBJ1-1|.|.|TRBV5-1
CASSILQGARPEAFF
TGCGCCAGCAGCATCTTACAAGGCGCCAGGCCTGAAGCTTTCTTT
>TRBJ2-7|.|.|TRBV9
CASSEGGGQTEQYF
TGTGCCAGCAGCGAGGGAGGGGGACAAACAGAGCAGTACTTC
>TRBJ1-5|TRBD1|.|TRBV7-3
CASSPDRNQPQHF
TGTGCCAGCAGCCCGGACAGGAATCAGCCCCAGCATTTT
>TRBJ2-3|.|many|TRBV5-1
CASSLAPPNGGTDTQYF
TGCGCCAGCAGCTTGGCGCCGCCCAACGGGGGCACAGATACGCAGTATTTT
>TRBJ1-3|.|.|TRBV11-2
CASSLGGSGNTIYF
TGTGCCAGCAGCTTAGGGGGCTCCGGAAACACCATATATTTT
>TRBJ1-1|.|.|TRBV4-3
CASSQDIGVTTEAFF
TGCGCCAGCAGCCAAGATATCGGGGTGACCACTGAAGCTTTCTTT
>TRBJ1-5|.|.|TRBV6-5
CATGTSMAGNQPQHF
TGTGCCACAGGGACATCAATGGCGGGCAATCAGCCCCAGCATTTT
>TRBJ2-7|TRBD2|.|TRBV7-2
CASSLAPGLAGEQYF
TGTGCCAGCAGCTTAGCACCGGGACTAGCGGGCGAGCAGTACTTC
>TRBJ2-1|.|.|TRBV5-6
CASSLVLSSYNEQFF
TGTGCCAGCAGCCTCGTTCTCAGCTCCTACAATGAGCAGTTCTTC
>TRBJ1-5|.|few|TRBV6-1
CASRQGLYSNQPQHF
TGTGCCAGCAGACAGGGACTCTATAGCAATCAGCCCCAGCATTTT
>TRBJ2-7|.|.|TRBV6-1
CASSEGQAYEQYF
TGTGCCAGCAGTGAAGGACAGGCTTACGAGCAGTACTTC
>TRBJ1-2|TRBD1|.|TRBV7-2
CASSPRTGANYGYTF
TGTGCCAGCAGCCCCCGGACAGGGGCTAACTATGGCTACACCTTC
>TRBJ2-7|.|.|TRBV7-2
CASSLGSSGHYEQYF
TGTGCCAGCAGCTTAGGATCGAGCGGCCACTACGAGCAGTACTTC
>TRBJ1-1|TRBD1|.|TRBV4-3
CASSQQGALNTEAFF
TGCGCCAGCAGCCAGCAGGGGGCGTTGAACACTGAAGCTTTCTTT
>TRBJ2-7|TRBD2|.|TRBV5-1
CASSFTGTSGRRYF
TGCGCCAGCAGCTTTACCGGGACTAGCGGAAGGAGGTACTTC
>TRBJ2-7|.|.|TRBV9
CASSAATTYEQYF
TGTGCCAGCAGCGCTGCGACTACCTACGAGCAGTACTTC
>TRBJ1-2|.|.|TRBV28
CASNIRQYGYTF
TGTGCCAGCAACATCCGGCAATATGGCTACACCTTC
>TRBJ2-2|.|few|TRBV9
CASSVGLTTRGELFF
TGTGCCAGCAGCGTAGGGCTAACCACCCGCGGGGAGCTGTTTTTT
>TRBJ1-6|TRBD1|few|TRBV2
CASTGQTRSPLHF
TGTGCCAGCACGGGACAGACTAGATCACCCCTCCACTTT
>TRBJ1-4|.|once|TRBV6-5
CASSNQGFTNEKLFF
TGTGCCAGCAGTAACCAGGGGTTCACTAATGAAAAACTGTTTTTT
>TRBJ2-5|.|.|TRBV7-2
CASSGRGSETQYF
TGTGCCAGCAGCGGCAGGGGTTCCGAGACCCAGTACTTC
>TRBJ1-2|.|.|TRBV4-2
CASSPRGETDGYTF
TGTGCCAGCAGCCCTAGGGGAGAGACCGATGGCTACACCTTC
>TRBJ1-1|.|.|TRBV20-1
CSARDDREAFF
TGCAGTGCTAGAGATGACAGAGAAGCTTTCTTT
>TRBJ1-1|.|.|TRBV6-5
CASSYGTKWGTEAFF
TGTGCCAGCAGTTATGGGACCAAGTGGGGGACTGAAGCTTTCTTT
>TRBJ1-1|TRBD1|.|TRBV6-1
CASSERPGGEAFF
TGTGCCAGCAGTGAACGGCCAGGGGGTGAAGCTTTCTTT
>TRBJ1-4|.|.|TRBV2
CASSEGLRNVELFF
TGTGCCAGCAGTGAAGGATTGAGGAACGTGGAACTGTTTTTT
>TRBJ2-6|.|.|TRBV28
CASSSQGSGANVLTF
TGTGCCAGCAGTTCACAGGGAAGCGGGGCCAACGTCCTGACTTTC
>TRBJ1-1|TRBD1|.|TRBV11-3
CASSPSTGGDTEAFF
TGTGCCAGCAGCCCTTCGACAGGGGGTGACACTGAAGCTTTCTTT
>TRBJ1-2|TRBD1|few|TRBV27
CASSFWTGGQDGYTF
TGTGCCAGCAGTTTCTGGACAGGGGGTCAGGATGGCTACACCTTC
>TRBJ2-2|TRBD1|.|TRBV10-2
CASSDRQGARTGELFF
TGCGCCAGCAGTGATAGGCAGGGGGCAAGGACCGGGGAGCTGTTTTTT
>TRBJ2-5|TRBD2|.|TRBV27
CASSLEKIAGGLRAETQYF
TGTGCCAGCAGTTTAGAGAAAATAGCGGGAGGACTCCGGGCAGAGACCCAGTACTTC
>TRBJ1-4|.|.|TRBV5-4
CASSLNREEKLFF
TGTGCCAGCAGCCTAAACAGGGAGGAAAAACTGTTTTTT
>TRBJ1-4|TRBD1|.|TRBV7-9
CASSIQGALEKLFF
TGTGCCAGCAGCATTCAGGGGGCGCTTGAAAAACTGTTTTTT
>TRBJ2-7|.|.|TRBV9
CASSVGYSGSPYEQYF
TGTGCCAGCAGCGTAGGTTACAGCGGGTCCCCTTACGAGCAGTACTTC
>TRBJ1-3|TRBD1|.|TRBV2
CASSLRGWGNTIYF
TGTGCCAGCAGTCTCAGGGGGTGGGGAAACACCATATATTTT
>TRBJ1-2|.|.|TRBV30
CAWSGGTRTYGYTF
TGTGCCTGGAGTGGCGGAACACGGACCTATGGCTACACCTTC
>TRBJ2-7|.|.|TRBV5-1
CASSRDGAYEQYF
TGCGCCAGCAGCCGGGACGGTGCCTACGAGCAGTACTTC
>TRBJ2-2|TRBD1|.|TRBV5-1
CASSATGTANTGELFF
TGCGCCAGCAGCGCAACCGGGACAGCGAACACCGGGGAGCTGTTTTTT
>TRBJ1-1|.|.|TRBV4-2
CASSHTGRLANTEAFF
TGTGCCAGCAGCCATACAGGGAGATTGGCGAACACTGAAGCTTTCTTT